The 23 T cell receptor beta chains given below trace back to one sample, sequenced in a study of T-cell reconstitution after alpha-beta-depleted transplantation in children. TCRbeta library construction was performed incorporating unique molecular identifiers. TCRdb itself ran the PCR reads through MiXCR, one entry per CDR3 protein. The data contain hundreds of thousands of distinct CDR3 sequences, about 11% of them singletons. The sequences come from PBMCs from the stem cell graft donor, collected from the stem cell graft. The receptor set was obtained from a human donor who donated a stem cell graft to a child with acute myeloid leukemia.

J is TRBJ2-3 and V is TRBV7-2; 10 nucleotides align to TRBD2. With 4 bases clipped from V and 4 bases from J, the junction kept 8 bases outside the gene matches. Germline V lookup: CDR1 SGHTA, CDR2 FQGNSA. The CDR3 spans 16 residues. In DNA form, the CDR3 reads TGTGCCAGCAGCTCCTCTAGCGGGGGACTTCCAGATACGCAGTATTTT. Its protein is CASSSSSGGLPDTQYF. The full variable domain, rest sourced from reference TRBV7-2 and TRBJ2-3, is GAGVSQSPSNKVTEKGKDVELRCDPISGHTALYWYRQSLGQGLEFLIYFQGNSAPDKSGLPSDRFSAERTGGSVSTLTIQRTQQEDSAVYLCASSSSSGGLPDTQYFGPGTRLTVL.

The chain has TRBV7-6 and TRBJ1-1; 8 bases map to TRBD1. Germline trimming cut 1 base from V and 7 bases from J; bases unmatched to any gene: 8. The CDR3 has 15 amino acids. CDR1 SGHVS and CDR2 FNYEAQ come from the germline V gene. CDR3 residues: CASSLGTGGTGEAFF. CDR3 bases: TGTGCCAGCAGCTTAGGAACAGGGGGGACGGGTGAAGCTTTCTTT.

The J gene is TRBJ2-1, the V gene TRBV15; maybe TRBD1 (6 bases). Germline V lookup: CDR1 LNHNV, CDR2 YYDKDF (reference sequence). The CDR3 consists of 15 residues. The germline V and J ends were trimmed by 0 bases and 6 bases, with 12 bases remaining between them. The DNA for the CDR3 is TGTGCCACCAGCAGAGATCTGGGGGCTAGCAATGAGCAGTTCTTC. Residues: CATSRDLGASNEQFF.

Only a few counts were recorded for this clonotype. V gene TRBV5-1 combines with J gene TRBJ2-7; D is uncertain. There are 17 residues in the CDR3. The germline gives CDR1 SGHRS, CDR2 YFSETQ. V was clipped by 5 bases and J by 1 base, with 22 bases between them. CDR3 sequence reads: CASSRVSLVRESYEQYF. The CDR3 bases are TGCGCCAGCAGTCGGGTTTCGTTGGTCCGAGAGTCCTACGAGCAGTACTTC.

The V call is TRBV2, the J call TRBJ2-5; possible D gene TRBD2, 6 bases. CDR1 and CDR2 (germline): SNHLY, FYNNEI. The V and J ends lost 8 bases and 3 bases respectively, with 7 bases between them. The CDR3 spans 11 residues. The DNA of the CDR3 is TGTGCCAGCGGGGAGGAAGAGACCCAGTACTTC. This gives the protein CASGEEETQYF.

CDR3 in amino acids: CSARDMASGQETQYF. The DNA for the CDR3 is TGCAGTGCTAGAGATATGGCTAGCGGCCAAGAGACCCAGTACTTC. The gene calls are TRBV20-1 and TRBJ2-5, with TRBD2 identical over 7 bases. Germline lookup yields CDR1 DFQATT and CDR2 SNEGSKA (reference sequence). This CDR3 has 15 residues. Trimming took 0 bases from V and 1 from J; bases not matched to a gene: 5.

This clonotype was found a few times. V usage is TRBV7-9 and J usage is TRBJ2-3; TRBD1 agrees at 8 bases. The germline CDR1 and CDR2 sequences are SEHNR and FQNEAQ (reference sequence). The CDR3 runs to 15 residues. Germline trimming cut 0 bases from V and 6 bases from J; bases unmatched to any gene: 5. CDR3 DNA: TGTGCCAGCAGCTTAGCCGGACAGGGTGGGGATACGCAGTATTTT. Residues: CASSLAGQGGDTQYF.

The chain carries TRBV28 and TRBJ1-4, with 9 bases fitting TRBD1. CDR1 and CDR2 from the germline V gene are MDHEN and SYDVKM. The CDR3 loop spans 15 amino acids. V shed 6 bases, J shed 7 bases, and the junction held 9 bases outside the gene matches. The CDR3 protein is CASRNSGTGIEKLFF. The DNA of the CDR3 is TGTGCCAGCAGGAACTCCGGGACAGGGATTGAAAAACTGTTTTTT.

This clonotype was seen only a few times. The rearrangement uses TRBV20-1 and TRBJ2-7; D gene uncertain. This CDR3 is built from 13 residues. Trimming removed 0 bases from V and 4 bases from J, with 10 bases in between. The germline V gene encodes CDR1 DFQATT and CDR2 SNEGSKA (reference sequence). In nucleotides, the CDR3 is TGCAGTGCTAGAGATCGGGCTACTTACGAGCAGTACTTC. Its translation is CSARDRATYEQYF.

This clonotype was seen only a few times. V usage is TRBV4-2 and J usage is TRBJ1-3; 7 positions match TRBD1. This CDR3 is 15 amino acids long. In germline, CDR1 is LGHNA, CDR2 YNFKEQ. V lost 5 bases and J lost 2; bases outside the gene matches: 6. This CDR3 is CASSRSQGAGNTIYF. CDR3 in DNA: TGTGCCAGCAGCAGAAGCCAGGGGGCTGGAAACACCATATATTTT.

The chain couples TRBV14 to TRBJ2-4; 7 positions match TRBD1. This CDR3 has 13 residues. Germline V CDR1 and CDR2: SGHDN, FVKESK. V shed 6 bases and J 8 bases; nucleotides not matched to a gene: 7. The CDR3 sequence: CASRPDREHIQYF. In DNA, the CDR3 is TGTGCCAGCAGACCTGACAGGGAACACATTCAGTACTTC.

This clonotype has only a few counts. V is TRBV5-1 and J is TRBJ2-1; D not certain. The CDR3 covers 18 residues. V was cut by 7 bases and J by 0 bases, with 23 bases left in between. CDR1 and CDR2 (germline): SGHRS, YFSETQ. CDR3 sequence (DNA): TGCGCCAGCGCCGGGTCGGCGACCACTTCTACCTCCTACAATGAGCAGTTCTTC. Its translation is CASAGSATTSTSYNEQFF.

This clonotype has a handful of counts. The V and J genes are TRBV20-1 and TRBJ1-5; D perhaps matches TRBD1 (5 bases). This CDR3 is built from 12 residues. V was shortened by 0 bases and J by 7 bases, with 7 bases between the two germline ends. Germline V lookup: CDR1 DFQATT, CDR2 SNEGSKA (reference sequence). The CDR3 coding sequence is TGCAGTGCTAGAGAGAGGGGCCAGCCCCAGCATTTT. Amino acid sequence: CSARERGQPQHF.

This clonotype occurred many times. The junction shows a germline mismatch at one end, possibly a read error. The chain recombines TRBV29-1 with TRBJ2-3; D is perhaps TRBD1 (6 bases). The CDR3 covers 10 residues. Germline-derived CDR1 and CDR2 are SQVTM and ANQGSEA. The CDR3, as DNA: TGCAGCGTTGAAGATAGAGGGGGAGTATTT. Translation: CSVEDRGGVF.

This clonotype was seen a few times. The V and J genes are TRBV18 and TRBJ2-1; TRBD2 matches at 7 bases. Germline V gene sequence: CDR1 KGHSH, CDR2 LQKENI. V lost 3 bases, J lost 5 bases, and 10 bases stayed unmatched. This CDR3 region has 16 residues. This CDR3 reads CASSPQRTGGDNEQFF. CDR3 sequence (DNA): TGTGCCAGCTCACCTCAACGGACTGGGGGGGACAATGAGCAGTTCTTC.

This clonotype showed up just a few times. The gene calls are TRBV28 and TRBJ2-7, with 7 positions matching TRBD2. The CDR3 covers 13 residues. Germline CDR1 and CDR2: MDHEN and SYDVKM. Trimming at V came to 5 bases and at J to 3 bases, leaving 4 bases not matched to a gene. Written as DNA, the CDR3 is TGTGCCAGCAGTCCGGCGGGAGACTACGAGCAGTACTTC. Translated: CASSPAGDYEQYF.

Only a few counts were recorded for this clonotype. V gene TRBV9 combines with J gene TRBJ2-7; 8 nucleotides line up with TRBD1. With 3 bases clipped from V and 2 bases from J, the junction kept 7 bases outside the gene matches. The CDR3 spans 15 residues. Germline lookup yields CDR1 SGDLS and CDR2 YYNGEE. CDR3 region: CASSATGDRTYEQYF. The CDR3 coding sequence is TGTGCCAGCAGCGCAACGGGGGACAGGACCTACGAGCAGTACTTC. Based on the CDR3 plus reference TRBV9 and TRBJ2-7, the full variable domain is DSGVTQTPKHLITATGQRVTLRCSPRSGDLSVYWYQQSLDQGLQFLIQYYNGEERAKGNILERFSAQQFPDLHSELNLSSLELGDSALYFCASSATGDRTYEQYFGPGTRLTVT.

The V and J genes are TRBV20-1 and TRBJ1-4; unclear D gene. The V and J ends lost 0 bases and 7 bases respectively, with 15 bases between them. The CDR3 length is 15 residues. The germline CDR1 and CDR2 sequences are DFQATT and SNEGSKA (reference sequence). The CDR3 DNA follows: TGCAGTGCTAGAGATGATAAGGGCGTGGGTGAAAAACTGTTTTTT. Its translation: CSARDDKGVGEKLFF.

This clonotype was counted between two and nine times. The chain is built from TRBV20-1 and TRBJ2-1; D ambiguous. V was shortened by 3 bases and J by 1 base, with 13 bases between the two germline ends. Germline assignment: CDR1 DFQATT and CDR2 SNEGSKA (reference sequence). The CDR3 runs 15 residues. The CDR3 loop is CSASTAKGSYNEQFF. The CDR3 DNA is TGCAGTGCTAGTACGGCTAAGGGTTCCTACAATGAGCAGTTCTTC.

The J gene is TRBJ2-2, the V gene TRBV2; D remains unclear. Trimming left V 6 bases short and J 1 base short, with 9 bases between. The length of the CDR3 is 14 residues. From germline, CDR1 is SNHLY and CDR2 FYNNEI. The CDR3 nucleotides read TGTGCCAGCAGCTCTAGAGGGAACACCGGGGAGCTGTTTTTT. Translating gives CASSSRGNTGELFF.

This clonotype was seen a handful of times. This sequence joins TRBV25-1 and TRBJ2-5; no firm D call. The CDR3 is made up of 14 amino acids. The V gene lost 3 bases and the J gene lost 4 bases, with 12 bases spanning the gap. Germline assignment: CDR1 MGHDK and CDR2 SYGVNS. The CDR3 nucleotides read TGTGCCAGCAGTGAGGAAAGGGCCTCAGAGACCCAGTACTTC. It translates to CASSEERASETQYF.

This clonotype was observed a few times. The chain joins TRBV20-1 to TRBJ2-7; a weak D match, TRBD2 (5 bases). This CDR3 comprises 16 residues. Trimming took off 5 bases at V and 4 bases at J, with 24 bases between the two ends. Looked up from germline, CDR1 is DFQATT and CDR2 is SNEGSKA (reference sequence). The CDR3 protein is CSAQTSRAASRYEQYF. CDR3 nucleotides: TGCAGTGCTCAAACCTCGCGAGCGGCTAGTCGGTACGAGCAGTACTTC.

This clonotype was seen a few times. The CDR3 nucleotides are TGTGCCACCAGTGGGGGGTCAAGATCAAACTATGGCTACACCTTC. The encoded protein is CATSGGSRSNYGYTF. V usage is TRBV24-1 and J usage is TRBJ1-2, with D maybe TRBD1 (5 bases). Germline assignment: CDR1 KGHDR and CDR2 SFDVKD. V was pared by 5 bases and J by 2 bases, with 14 bases between. There are 15 residues in the CDR3.